This TCR beta chain was obtained from a study of identical twins. This CDR3 is built from 13 residues. From germline, CDR1 is MNHEY and CDR2 SMNVEV (reference sequence). V lost 5 bases, J lost 0 bases, and 8 bases lay in between. TCRdb re-called the 5' RACE reads with MiXCR, one entry per CDR3 protein. Here the sample spans about 390,000 distinct CDR3 sequences, 9% being singletons. The sample was naive T cells sorted from blood. This clonotype was sampled from a woman aged 45 to 65 in good health. J is TRBJ2-7 and V is TRBV27; D remains ambiguous. This CDR3 reads CASSPISSYEQYF. The CDR3 region has the DNA TGTGCCAGCAGTCCCATCTCCTCCTACGAGCAGTACTTC.